A selection of T cell receptor beta chains follows, all from one sample in a study of blood T cell repertoires in COVID-19. Profiling relied on immunoSEQ multiplex PCR, and the TCRdb table lists in-frame clones only, not all of them. There are about 81,000 clones in the sample; 70% to 90% occur only once, and about 12% lies in the top ten. The sample was peripheral blood. Receptors were obtained from a man between 65 and 85 years old with active or convalescent COVID-19. Both conserved end residues are trimmed from each CDR3.

v_gene	j_gene	CDR3aa
TRBV2	TRBJ2-5	ASSSTLGLQETQY
TRBV5-4	TRBJ1-2	ASSLGGAYGYT
TRBV19	TRBJ1-3	ATAFSGNTIY
TRBV7-8	TRBJ1-5	ASSRSGTGAYQPQH
TRBV5-1	TRBJ1-1	ASSTVTGGGTEAF
TRBV4-3	TRBJ1-1	ASSQDGSGGTEAF
TRBV6-5	TRBJ2-1	ASSSDRRSSYNEQF
TRBV7-7	TRBJ2-1	ASSASGYEQF
TRBV7-7	TRBJ2-1	ASSLTSGVSYNEQF
TRBV19	TRBJ2-2	ASSSGGAYTGELF
TRBV28	TRBJ2-7	ASSLTSLYEQY
TRBV3-1/TRBV3-2	TRBJ2-7	ASSQGSRFSYEQY
TRBV4-1	TRBJ2-1	ASSRSGGGGRNEQF
TRBV2	TRBJ1-4	ASSEPGTPTNEKLF
TRBV9	TRBJ2-2	ASSVAGGGSTGELF
TRBV18	TRBJ1-6	ASSPGPGNSPLH
TRBV5-6	TRBJ2-2	ASSSPGQGYTGELF
TRBV7-2	TRBJ2-7	ASSPDGPDYEQY
TRBV7-9	TRBJ2-7	ASSSTGGGPYEQY
TRBV19	TRBJ1-5	ASSPTGGGGRPQH
TRBV2	TRBJ2-3	ASSVRAGTDTQY
TRBV12-5	TRBJ2-2	ASGLSAGELF
TRBV28	TRBJ1-6	ASSPSRGNNSPLH
TRBV9	TRBJ1-2	ASSVAGGGYT
TRBV11-2	TRBJ1-1	ASTDSIGMMNTEAF
TRBV6-5	TRBJ2-5	ASSYPGGTQY
TRBV2	TRBJ1-2	ASSENRGRDYGYT
TRBV7-2	TRBJ1-3	ASGFDRNSGNTIY
TRBV4-2	TRBJ1-2	ASSPGTVRGYT
TRBV12-3/TRBV12-4	TRBJ1-1	ASSFMFNTEAF
TRBV6-5	TRBJ1-1	ASSRSPSSEAF
TRBV27	TRBJ2-5	ASTGWGGGVQKQETQY
TRBV18	TRBJ2-2	ASSPLGTGNTGELF
TRBV19	TRBJ1-4	ASNIGVDRGEKLF
TRBV19	TRBJ1-1	ASSSDGIYTEAF
TRBV6-6	TRBJ1-1	ASRGQGVTEAF
TRBV2	TRBJ2-4	ASSGGGGLAKNIQY
TRBV18	TRBJ1-1	ASAARRGANTEAF
TRBV7-7	TRBJ2-7	ASSADRGEQY
TRBV2	TRBJ2-5	ASSWTVYQETQY
TRBV24-1	TRBJ1-5	ATSDPNTGSNQPQH
TRBV27	TRBJ1-4	ASSSDRDGEKLF
TRBV29-1	TRBJ1-1	SVKDRVAEAF
TRBV7-9	TRBJ2-7	AIHRLGIYEQY
TRBV19	TRBJ1-6	ASSFTQSGTGSRSLSYNSPLH
TRBV7-6	TRBJ2-7	ASSRGEGFGEQY
TRBV7-2	TRBJ1-2	ASSLAQKAAGYGYT
TRBV7-2	TRBJ1-1	ASSVTGGFTEAF